These 3 T cell receptor beta chains were sequenced from one sample in a study of OX40 agonist ivuxolimab in advanced cancers. Clones were sequenced by immunoSEQ multiplex PCR, and TCRdb holds only the in-frame ones, with some missing. The data hold more than 60,000 clones, with about 81% observed a single time. The sequencing used CD4+ or CD8+ T cells sorted from blood, collected in a trial of the OX40 agonist ivuxolimab. The origin of the receptors is an adult with an advanced solid tumor such as melanoma, head and neck, liver or kidney cancer.

The gene calls are TRBV7-9 and TRBJ1-6; 8 bases are shared with TRBD1. The germline V gene has CDR1 SEHNR and CDR2 FQNEAQ (reference sequence). The CDR3 extends over 13 amino acids. V shed 4 bases and J 12 bases; nucleotides not matched to a gene: 5. In DNA, the CDR3 is TGTGCCAGCAGCTCAGGGGGCTCCGTACCCCTCCACTTT. This encodes CASSSGGSVPLHF. The full variable domain, completed using reference TRBV7-9 and TRBJ1-6, is DTGVSQNPRHKITKRGQNVTFRCDPISEHNRLYWYRQTLGQGPEFLTYFQNEAQLEKSRLLSDRFSAERPKGSFSTLEIQRTEQGDSAMYLCASSSGGSVPLHFGNGTRLTVT.

The chain employs TRBV27 and TRBJ2-7, with D possibly being TRBD1 or TRBD2 (5 bases each). V lost 8 bases to trimming and J lost 5 bases, with 10 bases between them. This CDR3 spans 11 amino acids. Germline V gives CDR1 MNHEY, CDR2 SMNVEV (reference sequence). The CDR3 sequence: CASGTWDEQYF. As DNA, the CDR3 is TGTGCCAGCGGGACCTGGGACGAGCAGTACTTC.

The chain carries TRBV10-3 and TRBJ2-6, with D maybe TRBD2 (6 bases). The CDR3 has 20 residues. In germline, CDR1 is ENHRY, CDR2 SYGVKD. The V gene lost 0 bases and the J gene lost 0 bases, with 18 bases spanning the gap. The CDR3 DNA reads TGTGCCATCAGTGAGTCGGAGGGGCAGGCTGCCAGCTCTGGGGCCAACGTCCTGACTTTC. Protein product: CAISESEGQAASSGANVLTF.